This note documents a single TCR beta chain sequence. The data originate from a study of blood T cell repertoires in COVID-19. Turning to the study itself: Italy, Spain and the United States were the sources of the convalescent and acute COVID-19 samples. PBMCs, B-cell-depleted T cells, or T cells were the source of the cDNA or gDNA that made up the material.

Trimming cost V 0 bases and J 2 bases, with 12 bases left between them. Germline V lookup: CDR1 SEHNR, CDR2 FQNEAQ (reference sequence). This CDR3 has 16 residues. Per the original data handling: The assay estimated nucleated cells by amplifying reference gene primers. Using immunoSEQ multiplex PCR, the repertoire was profiled, and TCRdb retains in-frame clones only, with some absent. D and trimming come from the DNA, and the V and J calls and clone size come from that table. The sample has about 45,000 clones; 83% are singletons. The source of this sequence is a woman of 80 years or more with acute or convalescent COVID-19. The sample comprised peripheral blood. The chain combines TRBV7-9 with TRBJ2-3, with no clear D. The CDR3 reads CASSLAKQVLTDTQYF. The DNA of the CDR3 is TGTGCCAGCAGCTTAGCGAAGCAGGTCCTCACAGATACGCAGTATTTT.